Presented here are 29 T cell receptor beta chains from one specimen sequenced in a study of OX40 agonist ivuxolimab in advanced cancers. Profiled with immunoSEQ multiplex PCR; TCRdb holds only in-frame clones, not every one. The sample consists of about 73,000 clones, 90% of them appearing once. Sample: CD4+ or CD8+ T cells sorted from blood, taken in a trial of the OX40 agonist ivuxolimab. Source of these receptors: an adult with an advanced solid tumor such as melanoma, head and neck, liver or kidney cancer.

This rearrangement joins TRBV2 to TRBJ1-5; 8 bases line up with TRBD1. Germline V CDR1 and CDR2: SNHLY, FYNNEI. J was trimmed by 6 bases and V by 6 bases; bases with no gene match: 7. The CDR3 has 14 amino acids. The CDR3 region is CASSEDRVVQPQHF. The CDR3 DNA reads as TGTGCCAGCAGCGAGGACAGGGTGGTTCAGCCCCAGCATTTT.

The chain employs TRBV10-3 and TRBJ2-6; D remains unclear. The ends were cut back, 3 bases at V and 4 bases at J, with 7 bases in the middle. The CDR3 has 14 residues. From germline, CDR1 is ENHRY and CDR2 SYGVKD. The chain's CDR3 is CAISDGSGANVLTF. CDR3 bases: TGTGCCATCAGTGACGGTTCCGGGGCCAACGTCCTGACTTTC.

The chain links TRBV5-1 to TRBJ1-2; D remains unclear. The CDR3 covers 12 residues. The germline V gene has CDR1 SGHRS and CDR2 YFSETQ. V lost 2 bases to trimming and J lost 8 bases, with 10 bases between them. The CDR3 reads CASSLAVGGYTF. The CDR3 nucleotides read TGCGCCAGCAGCTTAGCAGTGGGCGGCTACACCTTC.

The chain has TRBV7-2 and TRBJ1-1, with no clear D. The CDR3 totals 13 residues. In germline, CDR1 is SGHTA, CDR2 FQGNSA. Trimming removed 4 bases from V and 4 bases from J, with 10 bases in between. The CDR3 bases are TGTGCCAGCAGCTCTAGACCGGGCACTGAAGCTTTCTTT. Its protein is CASSSRPGTEAFF.

This chain links TRBV2 with TRBJ1-4; a weak D match, TRBD1 (5 bases). Germline V gives CDR1 SNHLY, CDR2 FYNNEI. The CDR3 runs 15 residues. Trimming removed 3 bases from V and 8 bases from J, with 16 bases in between. CDR3: CASSDGGWAIEKLFF. In DNA, the CDR3 is TGTGCCAGCAGTGATGGGGGATGGGCTATAGAAAAACTGTTTTTT.

In regard to this clone: One end of the junction does not line up with germline, which may come from a read error. The chain recombines TRBV7-7 with TRBJ2-1, with a weak D call TRBD2 (5 bases). The CDR3 loop spans 15 amino acids. The germline CDR1 and CDR2 sequences are SSHAT and FNYEAQ (reference sequence). CDR3 bases: TGTGCTAGCAGCTTAGCGCCGATAGGGCTGGAGGAGCAGTTCTTC. Translated: CASSLAPIGLEEQFF.

This sequence joins TRBV7-2 and TRBJ2-7; D gene ambiguous. In germline, CDR1 is SGHTA, CDR2 FQGNSA. This CDR3 is built from 12 residues. The V and J ends lost 4 bases and 6 bases respectively, with 10 bases between them. Written as DNA, the CDR3 is TGTGCCAGCAGCTGGAGTCTTGGCGAGCAGTACTTC. Translating gives CASSWSLGEQYF.

The CDR3 loop reads CASPMYFNEQFF. CDR3 DNA sequence: TGTGCCAGCCCCATGTACTTCAATGAGCAGTTCTTC. The chain uses TRBV7-3 and TRBJ2-1; D remains ambiguous. Deletions cut 8 bases from V and 6 bases from J, with 11 bases between. The V gene's germline CDR1 is SGHTA and CDR2 FQGTGA. The CDR3 loop spans 12 amino acids. The complete variable domain, with remaining parts taken from reference TRBV7-3 and TRBJ2-1, reads GAGVSQTPSNKVTEKGKYVELRCDPISGHTALYWYRQSLGQGPEFLIYFQGTGAADDSGLPNDRFFAVRPEGSVSTLKIQRTERGDSAVYLCASPMYFNEQFFGPGTRLTVL.

The gene calls are TRBV7-3 and TRBJ2-1; D is uncertain. Germline V lookup: CDR1 SGHTA, CDR2 FQGTGA. CDR3 length: 15 residues. Trimming left V 5 bases short and J 3 bases short, with 14 bases between. The CDR3 coding sequence is TGTGCCAGCAGCCCCCACCGAGGAATCTACAATGAGCAGTTCTTC. It is translated as CASSPHRGIYNEQFF.

The chain carries TRBV28 and TRBJ1-5, with D uncertain. The V end was cut by 1 base, the J end by 6 bases, with 13 bases between. Per germline, CDR1 MDHEN and CDR2 SYDVKM. The CDR3 spans 15 residues. The CDR3 DNA sequence: TGTGCCAGCAGTTTATTAGGTTCCCCCATTCAGCCCCAGCATTTT. It encodes CASSLLGSPIQPQHF.

This clone has only one observation. The chain combines TRBV28 with TRBJ2-7; the D is unclear. The CDR3 length is 11 residues. CDR1 is MDHEN and CDR2 is SYDVKM in the germline V gene. Deletions cut 3 bases from V and 5 bases from J, with 5 bases between. The CDR3 DNA sequence: TGTGCCAGCAGTTTCTGGGACGAGCAGTACTTC. This codes for CASSFWDEQYF. Based on the CDR3 plus reference TRBV28 and TRBJ2-7, the full variable domain is DVKVTQSSRYLVKRTGEKVFLECVQDMDHENMFWYRQDPGLGLRLIYFSYDVKMKEKGDIPEGYSVSREKKERFSLILESASTNQTSMYLCASSFWDEQYFGPGTRLTVT.

This rearrangement joins TRBV19 to TRBJ1-5; D unresolved. There are 13 residues in the CDR3. Germline-derived CDR1 and CDR2 are LNHDA and SQIVND (reference sequence). Trimming shortened V by 1 base and J by 7 bases, and 8 bases separated the two germline ends. CDR3 in amino acids: CASSIGGPQPQHF. The CDR3 DNA reads as TGTGCCAGTAGTATAGGTGGCCCCCAGCCCCAGCATTTT.

The rearrangement joins TRBV7-9 to TRBJ1-4; D is ambiguous. Between the trimmed V and J ends, which lost 5 bases and 0 bases, there was a span of 16 bases. From germline, CDR1 is SEHNR and CDR2 FQNEAQ (reference sequence). The CDR3 sequence is 17 residues long. CDR3 nucleotides: TGTGCCAGCAGCCCTAGTCGGGGAAGGGCAACTAATGAAAAACTGTTTTTT. This translates into CASSPSRGRATNEKLFF. Supplemented by reference TRBV7-9 and TRBJ1-4, the full variable domain reads DTGVSQNPRHKITKRGQNVTFRCDPISEHNRLYWYRQTLGQGPEFLTYFQNEAQLEKSRLLSDRFSAERPKGSFSTLEIQRTEQGDSAMYLCASSPSRGRATNEKLFFGSGTQLSVL.

The CDR3 sequence: CASKLDLGQETQYF. CDR3 DNA: TGCGCCAGCAAATTGGACTTGGGGCAAGAGACCCAGTACTTC. This chain links TRBV10-2 with TRBJ2-5; TRBD2 might be the D (5 bases). The CDR3 spans 14 residues. V gave up 7 bases and J gave up 2 bases, with 14 bases separating them. Germline V gene data show CDR1 as WSHSY and CDR2 as SAAADI.

This clone showed up just a few times. V usage is TRBV9 and J usage is TRBJ2-2; 9 bases are shared with TRBD1. V was pared by 4 bases and J by 4 bases, with 5 bases of the junction left unmatched. CDR1 and CDR2 from the germline V gene are SGDLS and YYNGEE. This CDR3 contains 15 residues. The CDR3 sequence is CASSPRTGVTGELFF. The CDR3 region has the DNA TGTGCCAGCAGCCCACGGACAGGGGTCACCGGGGAGCTGTTTTTT.

The chain is built from TRBV5-6 and TRBJ1-1; D not certain. The germline gives CDR1 SGHDT, CDR2 YYEEEE. This CDR3 is built from 13 residues. The germline V and J ends were trimmed by 0 bases and 1 base, with 4 bases remaining between them. CDR3 amino acids: CASSLGGNTEAFF. The CDR3 region has the DNA TGTGCCAGCAGCTTGGGGGGGAACACTGAAGCTTTCTTT.

The genes are TRBV7-2 and TRBJ2-7; D is perhaps TRBD1 (5 bases). The CDR3 runs 15 residues. Trimming removed 5 bases from V and 3 bases from J, with 17 bases in between. The germline V gene encodes CDR1 SGHTA and CDR2 FQGNSA. CDR3 amino acids: CASSPGGAIDYEQYF. The CDR3 DNA is TGTGCCAGCAGCCCAGGTGGGGCGATCGACTACGAGCAGTACTTC.

The J gene is TRBJ2-5, the V gene TRBV11-3; no clear D. V dropped 5 bases and J dropped 5 bases, with 12 bases sitting between them. The CDR3 has 13 amino acids. The germline V gene encodes CDR1 SGHNT and CDR2 YENEEA. The CDR3 sequence is CASSRPPSETQYF. The CDR3 DNA reads TGTGCCAGCAGCCGGCCCCCCTCGGAGACCCAGTACTTC.

The genes are TRBV6-1 and TRBJ1-5, with D unresolved. The CDR3 length is 14 residues. Trimming removed 4 bases from V and 0 bases from J, with 7 bases in between. CDR1 and CDR2 (germline): MNHNS, SASEGT. The CDR3 bases are TGTGCCAGCAGTGGTCCCAATAGCAATCAGCCCCAGCATTTT. Translating it yields CASSGPNSNQPQHF.

This clone was detected only a few times. CDR3 DNA sequence: TGTGCCAGCCGACCGGGTGGGGCCTTTGGAAACACCATATATTTT. This gives the protein CASRPGGAFGNTIYF. V gene TRBV6-5 combines with J gene TRBJ1-3, with a weak D call TRBD1 (5 bases). The germline V gene encodes CDR1 MNHEY and CDR2 SVGAGI. The V and J ends lost 8 bases and 3 bases respectively, with 17 bases between them. CDR3 length equals 15 residues.

The chain couples TRBV7-9 to TRBJ2-7; either TRBD1 or TRBD2 may fit D (6 bases each). The CDR3 covers 16 residues. V lost 5 bases and J 0 bases, leaving 17 bases between the germline ends. Per the germline V gene, CDR1 is SEHNR and CDR2 is FQNEAQ (reference sequence). The DNA of the CDR3 is TGTGCCAGCAGCCTGAGGGGGGCTGCAACCTCCTACGAGCAGTACTTC. It specifies CASSLRGAATSYEQYF.

This chain joins TRBV30 and TRBJ2-3, with TRBD2 matching 11 bases. The CDR3 sequence is 16 residues long. In germline, CDR1 is GTSNPN, CDR2 SVGIG (reference sequence). V lost 5 bases, J lost 4 bases, and 11 bases stayed unmatched. This CDR3 reads CAWCLIAGGGADTQYF. CDR3 DNA sequence: TGTGCCTGGTGTTTAATAGCGGGAGGGGGGGCAGATACGCAGTATTTT. Variable domain in full (rest from reference TRBV30 and TRBJ2-3): SQTIHQWPATLVQPVGSPLSLECTVEGTSNPNLYWYRQAAGRGLQLLFYSVGIGQISSEVPQNLSASRPQDRQFILSSKKLLLSDSGFYLCAWCLIAGGGADTQYFGPGTRLTVL.

The table lists this clone with a few counts. This chain links TRBV15 with TRBJ2-7, with D perhaps TRBD2 (7 bases). Trimming removed 0 bases from V and 4 bases from J, with 16 bases in between. The germline gives CDR1 LNHNV, CDR2 YYDKDF (reference sequence). This CDR3 contains 16 residues. DNA of the CDR3: TGTGCCACCAGCAGAGAGGGGGGGCCGTCATCTTACGAGCAGTACTTC. Translating gives CATSREGGPSSYEQYF.

This clone appeared a single time. The J gene is TRBJ2-1, the V gene TRBV7-3; TRBD1 agrees at 8 bases. The germline V gene has CDR1 SGHTA and CDR2 FQGTGA. The CDR3 totals 15 residues. Trimming at V came to 5 bases and at J to 8 bases, leaving 11 bases not matched to a gene. Here the CDR3 reads CASSTRQGSIDEQFF. In DNA, the CDR3 is TGTGCCAGCAGCACAAGACAGGGGTCTATCGATGAGCAGTTCTTC.

The V and J genes are TRBV7-8 and TRBJ1-2; TRBD1 aligns across 7 bases. Germline V gene sequence: CDR1 SGHVS, CDR2 FQNEAQ. This CDR3 spans 16 amino acids. The J segment lost 5 bases and the V segment lost 4 bases, leaving 13 bases of the junction unmatched. The CDR3 DNA sequence: TGTGCCAGCAGCTCCCGCCGGACAGGCCCCCCGTATGGCTACACCTTC. It translates to CASSSRRTGPPYGYTF. Combining the CDR3 with reference TRBV7-8 and TRBJ1-2 gives the whole variable domain GAGVSQSPRYKVAKRGQDVALRCDPISGHVSLFWYQQALGQGPEFLTYFQNEAQLDKSGLPSDRFFAERPEGSVSTLKIQRTQQEDSAVYLCASSSRRTGPPYGYTFGSGTRLTVV.

The chain has TRBV5-6 and TRBJ1-6, with D perhaps matching TRBD1 (6 bases). The V and J ends lost 0 bases and 4 bases respectively, with 8 bases between them. The CDR3 runs 15 residues. From germline, CDR1 is SGHDT and CDR2 YYEEEE. Written as DNA, the CDR3 is TGTGCCAGCAGCTTGGAAACAGGGTATAATTCACCCCTCCACTTT. Translated: CASSLETGYNSPLHF.

The CDR3 here is CASSTEKWETQYF. For the CDR3, the DNA is TGTGCCAGCAGCACGGAGAAGTGGGAGACCCAGTACTTC. V gene TRBV5-8 combines with J gene TRBJ2-5; no firm D call. The CDR3 loop spans 13 amino acids. Germline lookup yields CDR1 SGHTS and CDR2 YDEGEE. Trimming cost V 4 bases and J 5 bases, with 12 bases left between them.

The V call is TRBV28, the J call TRBJ2-7, with D hard to call. CDR1 and CDR2 (germline): MDHEN, SYDVKM. The CDR3 has 11 residues. CDR3 region: CVSRSSYEQYF. The CDR3 bases are TGTGTTAGTCGTAGCTCCTACGAGCAGTACTTC.

The CDR3 DNA sequence: TGTGCCAGCAGCTTACCGGGATCGAGGGTGGGCGGCTACACCTTC. Protein: CASSLPGSRVGGYTF. The chain has TRBV5-4 and TRBJ1-2; D not resolved. Germline CDR1 reads SGHNT; CDR2 reads YYREEE (reference sequence). V was pared by 2 bases and J by 8 bases, with 19 bases between. The CDR3 is 15 amino acids.